The 11 T cell receptor beta chains below all came from one sample that was sequenced in a study of blood T cell repertoires in COVID-19. Measured with immunoSEQ multiplex PCR; TCRdb has only the in-frame clones, and not every one. The table lists around 79,000 clones, roughly 89% of them singletons. Sequenced material: peripheral blood. These receptor sequences come from a man between 65 and 79 years old with active or convalescent COVID-19.

The rearrangement links TRBV3-1 (or the pseudogene TRBV3-2) to TRBJ1-2, with D perhaps matching TRBD1 (5 bases). Germline assignment: CDR1 LGHDT and CDR2 YNNKEL (reference sequence). The CDR3 contains 13 residues. V lost 0 bases and J 8 bases, leaving 10 bases between the germline ends. Here the CDR3 reads CASSQDRGSGYTF. Written as DNA, the CDR3 is TGTGCCAGCAGCCAAGATCGGGGGAGCGGCTACACCTTC.

The V and J genes are TRBV27 and TRBJ1-1, with D perhaps matching TRBD1 (5 bases). V was trimmed by 5 bases and J by 0 bases, leaving 19 bases between them. Germline CDR1 MNHEY, CDR2 SMNVEV (reference sequence). The CDR3 consists of 17 residues. CDR3 region: CASSPLYRLTVNTEAFF. The CDR3 coding sequence is TGTGCCAGCAGTCCACTATACCGGCTGACAGTGAACACTGAAGCTTTCTTT.

The V gene is TRBV5-1, the J gene TRBJ2-7, with unresolved D. V was shortened by 4 bases and J by 2 bases, with 13 bases between the two germline ends. The germline gives CDR1 SGHRS, CDR2 YFSETQ. The CDR3 sequence is 14 residues long. The CDR3 bases are TGCGCCAGCAGCGAAGCTAACCGAGCCTACGAGCAGTACTTC. As protein: CASSEANRAYEQYF.

The chain links TRBV3-1 (or the pseudogene TRBV3-2) to TRBJ1-2; a weak D match, TRBD1 (6 bases). V was cut by 0 bases and J by 7 bases, with 12 bases left in between. The V gene's germline CDR1 is LGHDT and CDR2 YNNKEL (reference sequence). CDR3 length: 14 residues. The chain's CDR3 is CASSQDQGIAGYTF. The CDR3 DNA sequence: TGTGCCAGCAGCCAAGATCAGGGGATAGCTGGCTACACCTTC.

The chain carries TRBV18 and TRBJ2-3, with TRBD2 matching 9 bases. V lost 4 bases, J lost 1 base, and 0 bases stayed unmatched. Germline V gives CDR1 KGHSH, CDR2 LQKENI. This CDR3 has 14 residues. CDR3 nucleotides: TGTGCCAGCTCACGGACTAGCGGCACAGATACGCAGTATTTT. It specifies CASSRTSGTDTQYF.

The chain carries TRBV13 and TRBJ2-3, with D possibly being TRBD2 (6 bases). Germline V gives CDR1 PRHDT, CDR2 FYEKMQ (reference sequence). Trimming took off 4 bases at V and 1 base at J, with 9 bases between the two ends. The CDR3 loop spans 14 amino acids. Here the CDR3 reads CASSYGGGTDTQYF. CDR3 DNA: TGTGCCAGCAGCTACGGCGGGGGCACAGATACGCAGTATTTT.

This chain uses TRBV7-9 with TRBJ2-1; D gene uncertain. CDR3 length: 14 amino acids. With 5 bases removed from V and 9 bases from J, the gap between germline ends came to 17 bases. CDR1 is SEHNR and CDR2 is FQNEAQ in the germline V gene (reference sequence). The CDR3 protein is CASSSVSVFGEQFF. The CDR3 DNA reads TGTGCCAGCAGCAGCGTCTCGGTATTCGGTGAGCAGTTCTTC.

J is TRBJ1-2 and V is TRBV5-6; D is uncertain. Trimming left V 0 bases short and J 8 bases short, with 8 bases between. The CDR3 runs to 12 residues. Looked up from germline, CDR1 is SGHDT and CDR2 is YYEEEE. The DNA for the CDR3 is TGTGCCAGCAGCTTGGTGGGGAGAGGCTACACCTTC. It specifies CASSLVGRGYTF.

V and J are TRBV5-1 and TRBJ2-5; 7 bases align to TRBD1. This CDR3 contains 14 residues. Germline V CDR1 and CDR2: SGHRS, YFSETQ. V shed 6 bases and J 4 bases; nucleotides not matched to a gene: 9. The CDR3 DNA is TGCGCCAGCACCCGGAGACAGGGATCAGAGACCCAGTACTTC. Translation: CASTRRQGSETQYF.

The V and J genes are TRBV18 and TRBJ2-1, with 8 nucleotides matching TRBD2. The CDR3 has 15 residues. V was clipped by 0 bases and J by 8 bases; unmatched bases: 6. CDR1 is KGHSH, CDR2 LQKENI, per germline. Here the CDR3 DNA reads TGTGCCAGCTCACCACCGGGTATTAGCGGGGATGAGCAGTTCTTC. The encoded protein is CASSPPGISGDEQFF.

This chain joins TRBV11-2 and TRBJ2-5; D is possibly TRBD2 (5 bases). The germline gives CDR1 SGHAT, CDR2 FQNNGV. Trimming pared 2 bases from V and 5 bases from J, leaving 9 bases between. This CDR3 contains 13 residues. The chain's CDR3 is CASSLRELETQYF. CDR3 bases: TGTGCCAGCAGCTTACGGGAATTGGAGACCCAGTACTTC. Drawing the rest from reference TRBV11-2 and TRBJ2-5, the complete variable domain is EAGVAQSPRYKIIEKRQSVAFWCNPISGHATLYWYQQILGQGPKLLIQFQNNGVVDDSQLPKDRFSAERLKGVDSTLKIQPAKLEDSAVYLCASSLRELETQYFGPGTRLLVL.